The 27 T cell receptor beta chains below were found in one sample sequenced in a study of human T cells and chemical hapten exposure. Noted time point: patch test 3, about 24 weeks after DPC sensitization. Treatment specified: therapeutic diphenylcyclopropenone sensitization with weekly scalp DPC. Unseparated into fractions, whole blood served as the source from which total RNA was extracted. A single record per CDR3 protein comes from TCRdb applying MiXCR to the RACE reads. In the table there are about 39,000 distinct CDR3 sequences, roughly 13% of which are singletons. Source: whole blood, taken in connection with sensitization to the hapten diphenylcyclopropenone (DPC). These receptors all come from a middle-aged woman with alopecia areata. Some clones in this sample may be carry-over from other donors' samples.

A few counts support this clonotype. The chain is built from TRBV11-2 and TRBJ2-5; D is undetermined. The germline CDR1 and CDR2 sequences are SGHAT and FQNNGV. Trimming removed 4 bases from V and 5 bases from J, with 14 bases in between. This CDR3 has 14 amino acids. Written as DNA, the CDR3 is TGTGCCAGCAGCTACCGCGCCCCCGGTGAGACCCAGTACTTC. Protein sequence: CASSYRAPGETQYF.

This clonotype has more than one count but fewer than ten. The gene calls are TRBV29-1 and TRBJ1-1; D gene uncertain. Trimming took off 4 bases at V and 5 bases at J, with 11 bases between the two ends. The CDR3 runs 12 residues. CDR1 and CDR2 (germline): SQVTM, ANQGSEA. CDR3 DNA sequence: TGCAGCGTTGCCTTTCTTTATACTGAAGCTTTCTTT. The encoded protein is CSVAFLYTEAFF.

This clonotype showed up many times. The chain links TRBV3-1 to TRBJ1-2, with D unclear. This CDR3 is 15 amino acids long. The germline V gene has CDR1 LGHDT and CDR2 YNNKEL (reference sequence). Trimming cost V 7 bases and J 5 bases, with 20 bases left between them. This CDR3 reads CASTPLSGWRYGYTF. The CDR3 DNA sequence: TGTGCCAGCACCCCACTATCGGGGTGGAGATATGGCTACACCTTC.

This clonotype was observed at least ten times. This chain joins TRBV9 and TRBJ2-1; 7 positions agree with TRBD1. Trimming removed 1 base from V and 9 bases from J; junction bases left unmatched: 10. Looked up from germline, CDR1 is SGDLS and CDR2 is YYNGEE. This CDR3 has 15 amino acids. The CDR3 sequence is CASSVRDRVNGEQFF. As DNA, the CDR3 is TGTGCCAGCAGCGTAAGAGACAGGGTCAACGGTGAGCAGTTCTTC.

This clonotype was seen repeatedly, ten times or more. The chain carries TRBV10-1 and TRBJ1-5, with D unresolved. The CDR3 covers 12 residues. Trimming stripped 10 bases from V and 5 bases from J, with 12 bases between. Germline V gene lookup returns CDR1 WNHNN and CDR2 SYGVQD (reference sequence). In DNA form, the CDR3 reads TGCGCCACCAGGCCCGGGCATCAGCCCCAGCATTTT. Encoded protein: CATRPGHQPQHF.

In its sample, this clonotype was seen a few times. The CDR3 nucleotides read TGTGCCACCAAAACAGGCCGGTCCTACGAGCAGTACTTC. Its translation is CATKTGRSYEQYF. The rearrangement links TRBV12-3 or TRBV12-4 to TRBJ2-7, with D perhaps TRBD1 (5 bases). The CDR3 runs 13 residues. Trimming removed 10 bases from V and 1 base from J, with 14 bases in between.

This clonotype showed up just a few times. The V call is TRBV3-1, the J call TRBJ2-7, with 12 nucleotides matching TRBD2. Trimming removed 4 bases from V and 2 bases from J; junction bases left unmatched: 12. This CDR3 is built from 18 residues. CDR1 and CDR2 from the germline V gene are LGHDT and YNNKEL (reference sequence). This chain's CDR3 is CASSPLIGLAGQTYEQYF. For the CDR3, the DNA is TGTGCCAGCAGCCCACTAATCGGACTAGCGGGACAGACCTACGAGCAGTACTTC.

This clonotype appeared a few times. J is TRBJ2-3 and V is TRBV4-3; D unclear. This CDR3 region has 16 residues. Between the trimmed V and J ends, which lost 1 base and 4 bases, there was a span of 15 bases. Germline-derived CDR1 and CDR2 are LGHNA and YSLEER. The CDR3, as DNA: TGCGCCAGCAGCCAAGGAAGCTCCCAAGACTCAGATACGCAGTATTTT. Translation gives CASSQGSSQDSDTQYF.

This clonotype was seen more than once but under ten times. The V gene is TRBV11-2, the J gene TRBJ2-7; D remains ambiguous. Germline loops: CDR1 SGHAT, CDR2 FQNNGV. The CDR3 has 13 amino acids. Trimming removed 5 bases at V and 2 bases at J, with 10 bases between. CDR3 DNA: TGTGCCAGCAGCGCCGGACGGACCTACGAGCAGTACTTC. Translating gives CASSAGRTYEQYF. Filled out from reference TRBV11-2 and TRBJ2-7, the complete variable domain reads EAGVAQSPRYKIIEKRQSVAFWCNPISGHATLYWYQQILGQGPKLLIQFQNNGVVDDSQLPKDRFSAERLKGVDSTLKIQPAKLEDSAVYLCASSAGRTYEQYFGPGTRLTVT.

Remarks on this clonotype: An end of the junction does not agree with germline; a read error may underlie this. The chain joins TRBV28 to TRBJ1-1; maybe TRBD1 (5 bases). The length of the CDR3 is 14 residues. Germline lookup yields CDR1 MDHEN and CDR2 SYDVKM. CDR3 protein: CVSSLLGRGTEAFF. The CDR3 DNA follows: TGTGTCAGCAGTTTATTGGGGAGGGGCACTGAAGCTTTCTTT. Complete variable domain (other parts from reference TRBV28 and TRBJ1-1): DVKVTQSSRYLVKRTGEKVFLECVQDMDHENMFWYRQDPGLGLRLIYFSYDVKMKEKGDIPEGYSVSREKKERFSLILESASTNQTSMYLCVSSLLGRGTEAFFGQGTRLTVV.

V and J are TRBV28 and TRBJ2-3; TRBD2 matches at 7 bases. Per the germline V gene, CDR1 is MDHEN and CDR2 is SYDVKM. The CDR3 extends over 14 amino acids. V shed 8 bases and J 2 bases; nucleotides not matched to a gene: 7. This CDR3 reads CASQPGGNTDTQYF. The CDR3 nucleotides read TGTGCCAGCCAGCCGGGGGGAAACACAGATACGCAGTATTTT.

This clonotype was counted a few times. The rearrangement uses TRBV29-1 and TRBJ1-5; D gene ambiguous. The CDR3 has 13 amino acids. The germline gives CDR1 SQVTM, CDR2 ANQGSEA. Trimming took off 4 bases at V and 7 bases at J, with 14 bases between the two ends. The CDR3 DNA reads TGCAGCGTTGGGGCGGATCCGTCCCAGCCCCAGCATTTT. It encodes CSVGADPSQPQHF.

This clonotype was seen many times. The CDR3 nucleotides are TGTGCCAGCAGCACCGTTCCGGGACAGAGCAATCAGCCCCAGCATTTT. Amino acid sequence: CASSTVPGQSNQPQHF. The genes are TRBV7-8 and TRBJ1-5; 7 bases fit TRBD1. The J segment lost 1 base and the V segment lost 5 bases, leaving 8 bases of the junction unmatched. Germline assignment: CDR1 SGHVS and CDR2 FQNEAQ. This CDR3 is 16 amino acids long.

This clonotype has a count of ten or more. CDR3 in amino acids: CASSPYGRDQQYF. The CDR3 DNA is TGTGCCAGCAGCCCCTACGGACGAGACCAGCAGTACTTC. The chain links TRBV7-8 to TRBJ2-7; D is undetermined. This CDR3 has 13 amino acids. V dropped 5 bases and J dropped 8 bases, with 16 bases sitting between them. CDR1 and CDR2 (germline): SGHVS, FQNEAQ. The full variable domain, in which reference TRBV7-8 and TRBJ2-7 provide the parts outside the CDR3, is GAGVSQSPRYKVAKRGQDVALRCDPISGHVSLFWYQQALGQGPEFLTYFQNEAQLDKSGLPSDRFFAERPEGSVSTLKIQRTQQEDSAVYLCASSPYGRDQQYFGPGTRLTVT.

The rearrangement links TRBV5-1 to TRBJ1-6, with D perhaps matching TRBD1 (6 bases). The CDR3 spans 15 residues. Trimming pared 4 bases from V and 2 bases from J, leaving 10 bases between. Germline lookup yields CDR1 SGHRS and CDR2 YFSETQ. CDR3: CASSNRETYNSPLHF. The CDR3 DNA sequence: TGCGCCAGCAGCAACAGGGAAACCTATAATTCACCCCTCCACTTT. Complete variable domain (other parts from reference TRBV5-1 and TRBJ1-6): KAGVTQTPRYLIKTRGQQVTLSCSPISGHRSVSWYQQTPGQGLQFLFEYFSETQRNKGNFPGRFSGRQFSNSRSEMNVSTLELGDSALYLCASSNRETYNSPLHFGNGTRLTVT.

This clonotype occurred a few times. The chain joins TRBV2 to TRBJ1-4; D may be TRBD1 (6 bases). The ends were cut back, 6 bases at V and 7 bases at J, with 15 bases in the middle. The germline V gene encodes CDR1 SNHLY and CDR2 FYNNEI. The CDR3 extends over 14 amino acids. CDR3 DNA: TGTGCCAGCAGCCAAAACTCAGGGGTTGAAAAACTGTTTTTT. This sequence encodes CASSQNSGVEKLFF.

This clonotype was detected many times. This chain links TRBV7-8 with TRBJ1-6, with D perhaps matching TRBD1 (5 bases). There are 19 residues in the CDR3. Germline values: CDR1 SGHVS, CDR2 FQNEAQ. V was pared by 4 bases and J by 6 bases, with 25 bases between. CDR3 sequence: CASSSTTGWGGALNSPLHF. In DNA, the CDR3 is TGTGCCAGCAGCTCCACCACCGGATGGGGGGGTGCCCTTAATTCACCCCTCCACTTT.

Ten or more counts support this clonotype. The chain uses TRBV28 and TRBJ1-3; tentatively, D is TRBD1 (6 bases). CDR1 is MDHEN, CDR2 SYDVKM, per germline. The CDR3 contains 18 residues. V dropped 3 bases and J dropped 0 bases, with 18 bases sitting between them. The CDR3 loop is CASSLGAGRGYSGNTIYF. Written as DNA, the CDR3 is TGTGCCAGCAGTTTGGGGGCGGGCAGGGGTTACTCTGGAAACACCATATATTTT. The variable domain in full, completed from reference TRBV28 and TRBJ1-3, reads DVKVTQSSRYLVKRTGEKVFLECVQDMDHENMFWYRQDPGLGLRLIYFSYDVKMKEKGDIPEGYSVSREKKERFSLILESASTNQTSMYLCASSLGAGRGYSGNTIYFGEGSWLTVV.

A single count supports this clonotype. It may be a read error: a sequence one base away is much more abundant. This chain joins TRBV29-1 and TRBJ2-2; D gene uncertain. From germline, CDR1 is SQVTM and CDR2 ANQGSEA. V lost 8 bases and J lost 0, with 7 bases in between. The CDR3 runs 12 residues. The CDR3 loop reads CSIQTNTGELFF. The CDR3 DNA follows: TGCAGCATACAGACGAACACCGGGGAGCTGTTTTTT.

This clonotype was seen at least ten times. V and J are TRBV30 and TRBJ2-1, with 8 bases identical to TRBD2. CDR3 length equals 13 residues. With 4 bases clipped from V and 5 bases from J, the junction kept 4 bases outside the gene matches. Germline-derived CDR1 and CDR2 are GTSNPN and SVGIG (reference sequence). Here the CDR3 reads CAWNQGLDNEQFF. CDR3 sequence (DNA): TGTGCCTGGAATCAGGGACTAGACAATGAGCAGTTCTTC.

The V and J genes are TRBV27 and TRBJ2-3; TRBD2 matches at 14 bases. The trim removed 6 bases at V and 5 bases at J, leaving 10 bases unmatched. Germline CDR1 is MNHEY and CDR2 is SMNVEV (reference sequence). The CDR3 sequence is 17 residues long. The CDR3 sequence: CASRTRLAGGPKDTQYF. CDR3 in DNA: TGTGCCAGCAGAACTCGACTAGCGGGGGGGCCTAAAGATACGCAGTATTTT.

This clonotype occurred many times. The V and J genes are TRBV20-1 and TRBJ2-3; D remains unclear. V lost 5 bases and J 7 bases, leaving 19 bases between the germline ends. The CDR3 has 14 residues. In germline, CDR1 is DFQATT, CDR2 SNEGSKA (reference sequence). CDR3 bases: TGCAGTGCTTCCCGTCAGGTGGTGGCAAATACGCAGTATTTT. Protein: CSASRQVVANTQYF.

The V gene is TRBV20-1, the J gene TRBJ1-2, with TRBD1 matching over 9 bases. The germline V gene encodes CDR1 DFQATT and CDR2 SNEGSKA (reference sequence). After removal of 3 bases from V and 4 bases from J, the junction contained 6 bases not matched to a gene. CDR3 length equals 14 residues. In DNA form, the CDR3 reads TGCAGTGCTAGCGAGGGACAGGGTGGCTATGGCTACACCTTC. This translates into CSASEGQGGYGYTF.

V gene TRBV28 combines with J gene TRBJ2-3; D perhaps matches TRBD1 (6 bases). This CDR3 spans 15 amino acids. The V and J ends lost 6 bases and 2 bases respectively, with 15 bases between them. Per germline, CDR1 MDHEN and CDR2 SYDVKM. In DNA form, the CDR3 reads TGTGCCAGCAGCCTCTTACAGGGATCCACAGATACGCAGTATTTT. Translation: CASSLLQGSTDTQYF.

This clonotype was detected a few times. This chain uses TRBV12-5 with TRBJ2-1; D might be TRBD1 (6 bases). The CDR3 covers 13 residues. The V end lost 4 bases, the J end lost 8 bases, and 12 bases lay between the germline ends. In germline, CDR1 is LGHNT, CDR2 FRNRAP. DNA for the CDR3: TGTGCTAGTGGTTCAGGACAGCGCGATGAGCAGTTCTTC. It encodes CASGSGQRDEQFF. Looking up the rest from reference TRBV12-5 and TRBJ2-1 gives the full variable domain: DARVTQTPRHKVTEMGQEVTMRCQPILGHNTVFWYRQTMMQGLELLAYFRNRAPLDDSGMPKDRFSAEMPDATLATLKIQPSEPRDSAVYFCASGSGQRDEQFFGPGTRLTVL.

This clonotype was seen a handful of times. This rearrangement joins TRBV10-3 to TRBJ1-5, with D tentatively TRBD1 (6 bases). Between the trimmed V and J ends, which lost 6 bases and 3 bases, there was a span of 9 bases. From germline, CDR1 is ENHRY and CDR2 SYGVKD. This CDR3 has 13 residues. The CDR3 reads CAIRGGLNQPQHF. As DNA, the CDR3 is TGTGCCATCAGAGGGGGTCTCAATCAGCCCCAGCATTTT.

The table lists this clonotype with many counts. The chain has TRBV6-2 or TRBV6-3 and TRBJ2-7, with D tentatively TRBD1 (6 bases). V gave up 8 bases and J gave up 0 bases, with 8 bases separating them. Germline loops: CDR1 MNHEY, CDR2 SVGEGT. The length of the CDR3 is 12 residues. CDR3 coding DNA: TGTGCCAGCGGGGACAACTCCTACGAGCAGTACTTC. Translated, it gives CASGDNSYEQYF.